A single sample gave rise to the 31 T cell receptor beta chains below, sequenced in a study of identifying expanded T cells in peripheral blood. The assay was immunoSEQ multiplex PCR, and TCRdb's table has in-frame clones only and misses some. The table records about 98,000 clones, 88% of them present only once. Sequenced sample: blood. The receptors here all came from a person aged 18 to 70 in good health.

The V gene is TRBV19, the J gene TRBJ1-4; a weak D match, TRBD1 (5 bases). The V end lost 6 bases, the J end lost 5 bases, and 16 bases lay between the germline ends. The CDR3 length is 15 residues. The germline V gene encodes CDR1 LNHDA and CDR2 SQIVND (reference sequence). The CDR3 is CASRSDISLNEKLFF. CDR3 sequence (DNA): TGTGCCAGTAGATCGGACATATCGTTAAATGAAAAACTGTTTTTT.

This clone came up once. This chain uses TRBV5-4 with TRBJ2-5, with TRBD2 matching over 9 bases. Germline V gene data show CDR1 as SGHNT and CDR2 as YYREEE (reference sequence). CDR3 length: 16 amino acids. The ends lost 0 bases at V and 3 bases at J; junction bases unmatched: 6. In DNA, the CDR3 is TGTGCCAGCAGCTTGGCCGTAATAGCGGGGGAAGAGACCCAGTACTTC. Translation gives CASSLAVIAGEETQYF.

This chain uses TRBV29-1 with TRBJ2-3; 10 nucleotides align to TRBD2. Germline assignment: CDR1 SQVTM and CDR2 ANQGSEA. V dropped 3 bases and J dropped 4; count of bases not matched to a gene: 4. The CDR3 loop spans 14 amino acids. The CDR3 DNA reads as TGCAGCGTTGAGCCTAGCGGGAGTCCAGATACGCAGTATTTT. Its translation: CSVEPSGSPDTQYF.

The chain employs TRBV6-6 and TRBJ2-2; 7 nucleotides match TRBD2. Germline CDR1 and CDR2: MNHNY and SVGAGI (reference sequence). The trim removed 6 bases at V and 0 bases at J, leaving 4 bases unmatched. The CDR3 sequence is 15 residues long. The CDR3 here is CASRPSGANTGELFF. CDR3 bases: TGTGCCAGCAGACCGAGCGGGGCGAACACCGGGGAGCTGTTTTTT.

This chain joins TRBV15 and TRBJ2-1, with TRBD2 identical over 7 bases. The CDR3 has 17 residues. CDR1 LNHNV and CDR2 YYDKDF come from the germline V gene (reference sequence). V dropped 1 base and J dropped 0; count of bases not matched to a gene: 6. Here the CDR3 DNA reads TGTGCCACCAGCAGAGGATTAGCGGGTGACTCCTACAATGAGCAGTTCTTC. It translates to CATSRGLAGDSYNEQFF.

CDR3 residues: CASSLEGYGEDTGELFF. In nucleotides, the CDR3 is TGCGCCAGCAGCTTGGAGGGGTATGGGGAGGACACCGGGGAGCTGTTTTTT. The rearrangement links TRBV5-1 to TRBJ2-2; D is possibly TRBD2 (6 bases). Deletions cut 0 bases from V and 3 bases from J, with 15 bases between. This CDR3 is 17 amino acids long. Per the germline V gene, CDR1 is SGHRS and CDR2 is YFSETQ.

The J gene is TRBJ2-7, the V gene TRBV7-2, with 7 bases lining up with TRBD1. The CDR3 covers 14 residues. With V trimmed by 2 bases and J by 2 bases, 3 bases remained unmatched. Germline V CDR1 and CDR2: SGHTA, FQGNSA. In DNA form, the CDR3 reads TGTGCCAGCAGCTTAAGGGACAGCCCCTACGAGCAGTACTTC. This gives the protein CASSLRDSPYEQYF.

The chain uses TRBV18 and TRBJ2-1; D assignment may be TRBD1 or TRBD2 (5 bases each). The V and J ends lost 0 bases and 9 bases respectively, with 9 bases between them. The CDR3 length is 13 residues. Per germline, CDR1 KGHSH and CDR2 LQKENI. CDR3 in DNA: TGTGCCAGCTCACCACCTGCAGGGAGTGAGCAGTTCTTC. This translates into CASSPPAGSEQFF.

The chain is built from TRBV6-5 and TRBJ1-4; D gene uncertain. This CDR3 comprises 14 residues. Germline V lookup: CDR1 MNHEY, CDR2 SVGAGI. V shed 4 bases and J shed 8 bases, with 14 bases lying between them. CDR3 in DNA: TGTGCCAGCAGTTCCGCTCCATATCAGGAAAAACTGTTTTTT. It yields the protein CASSSAPYQEKLFF.

The CDR3 bases are TGCGCCAGCAGCCAACAACAGGGGGCGAGAGGAAACACCATATATTTT. The encoded protein is CASSQQQGARGNTIYF. The rearrangement links TRBV4-1 to TRBJ1-3; 9 bases are a match to TRBD1. Trimming took 2 bases from V and 4 from J; bases not matched to a gene: 6. In germline, CDR1 is MGHRA, CDR2 YSYEKL. CDR3 length: 16 residues.

The chain links TRBV10-3 to TRBJ2-7; the D gene could be TRBD1 or TRBD2 (5 bases each). CDR3 length equals 16 residues. CDR1 is ENHRY, CDR2 SYGVKD, per germline. Trimming cost V 2 bases and J 4 bases, with 18 bases left between them. In nucleotides, the CDR3 is TGTGCCATCAGTGAGGGGACCCGGGCCCTCGTGTACGAGCAGTACTTC. Its translation is CAISEGTRALVYEQYF.

The chain's CDR3 is CASSAQGLYEQYF. CDR3 in DNA: TGTGCCAGCAGCGCACAGGGCCTCTACGAGCAGTACTTC. The chain is built from TRBV5-6 and TRBJ2-7; TRBD1 is a possible D gene (6 bases). The CDR3 contains 13 residues. Trimming pared 4 bases from V and 3 bases from J, leaving 11 bases between. The germline V gene encodes CDR1 SGHDT and CDR2 YYEEEE.

CDR3 bases: TGCGCCAGCAGCTTGCCCCAGGGCGGCGAGCAGTACTTC. Protein: CASSLPQGGEQYF. This rearrangement joins TRBV5-1 to TRBJ2-7, with a possible D match to TRBD1 (5 bases). Trimming left V 1 base short and J 6 bases short, with 11 bases between. Germline loops: CDR1 SGHRS, CDR2 YFSETQ. The CDR3 length is 13 residues.

The sample holds one count of this clone. The chain couples TRBV4-1 to TRBJ2-5; D may be TRBD2 (5 bases). This CDR3 region has 16 residues. CDR1 is MGHRA, CDR2 YSYEKL, per germline. V was clipped by 0 bases and J by 2 bases, with 13 bases between them. The CDR3 region has the DNA TGCGCCAGCAGCCAAGAACTGCGGGCCAATCAAGAGACCCAGTACTTC. Translation: CASSQELRANQETQYF.

The chain uses TRBV6-6 and TRBJ2-3; 7 bases fit TRBD1. Trimming at V came to 4 bases and at J to 2 bases, leaving 3 bases not matched to a gene. The CDR3 contains 14 residues. Germline V gene data show CDR1 as MNHNY and CDR2 as SVGAGI (reference sequence). The CDR3 bases are TGTGCCAGCAGTTGGGACAGTTCCACAGATACGCAGTATTTT. Translated, it gives CASSWDSSTDTQYF.

The genes are TRBV5-1 and TRBJ2-3; 7 nucleotides line up with TRBD2. Trimming cost V 4 bases and J 0 bases; bases outside gene matches: 2. The V gene's germline CDR1 is SGHRS and CDR2 YFSETQ. The length of the CDR3 is 14 residues. The CDR3 reads CASSGGGSTDTQYF. In nucleotides, the CDR3 is TGCGCCAGCAGCGGCGGGGGTAGCACAGATACGCAGTATTTT.

This chain links TRBV11-1 with TRBJ1-1, with 11 bases identical to TRBD1. The junction had 12 bases not matched to a gene; V was cut back by 5 bases and J by 13 bases. This CDR3 region has 14 residues. Germline CDR1 SGHAT, CDR2 FQDESV (reference sequence). The CDR3 nucleotides are TGTGCCAGCAGCCCTTACCGGGACAGGGGGATCGGTTTCTTT. Translation gives CASSPYRDRGIGFF. The whole variable domain, filled in from reference TRBV11-1 and TRBJ1-1, reads EAEVAQSPRYKITEKSQAVAFWCDPISGHATLYWYRQILGQGPELLVQFQDESVVDDSQLPKDRFSAERLKGVDSTLKIQPAELGDSAMYLCASSPYRDRGIGFFGQGTRLTVV.

The rearrangement links TRBV2 to TRBJ1-5; 11 bases are a match to TRBD1. CDR1 is SNHLY, CDR2 FYNNEI, per germline. This CDR3 has 15 residues. The ends lost 6 bases at V and 7 bases at J; junction bases unmatched: 8. CDR3 sequence: CASSDGQGARQPQHF. In DNA, the CDR3 is TGTGCCAGCAGCGACGGACAGGGGGCGCGACAGCCCCAGCATTTT.

The J gene is TRBJ2-2, the V gene TRBV9; tentatively, D is TRBD1 or TRBD2 (5 bases each). V lost 2 bases to trimming and J lost 6 bases, with 8 bases between them. The CDR3 contains 13 residues. CDR1 SGDLS and CDR2 YYNGEE come from the germline V gene. The CDR3 nucleotides read TGTGCCAGCAGCGTTCGGGACCCCGGGGAGCTGTTTTTT. It encodes CASSVRDPGELFF.

The gene calls are TRBV5-4 and TRBJ1-1, with no clear D. The V gene's germline CDR1 is SGHNT and CDR2 YYREEE (reference sequence). V was cut by 7 bases and J by 1 base, with 11 bases left in between. The length of the CDR3 is 13 residues. In DNA form, the CDR3 reads TGTGCCAGCCGAACTCAACCGAACACTGAAGCTTTCTTT. Its protein is CASRTQPNTEAFF.

This chain joins TRBV7-6 and TRBJ1-2; D might be TRBD1 (5 bases). CDR3 length: 14 amino acids. V lost 1 base and J lost 7, with 13 bases in between. Germline V gives CDR1 SGHVS, CDR2 FNYEAQ. CDR3 in amino acids: CASSLEWGESGYTF. The CDR3 DNA is TGTGCCAGCAGCTTAGAATGGGGCGAGAGTGGCTACACCTTC.

Only a few counts were recorded for this clone. This sequence joins TRBV27 and TRBJ2-5, with 10 bases identical to TRBD2. The J segment lost 1 base and the V segment lost 2 bases, leaving 4 bases of the junction unmatched. Germline CDR1 is MNHEY and CDR2 is SMNVEV (reference sequence). CDR3 size: 16 residues. The CDR3 DNA is TGTGCCAGCAGTTTAAGAGCGGGAGGGACCCAAGAGACCCAGTACTTC. It is translated as CASSLRAGGTQETQYF.

J is TRBJ2-7 and V is TRBV9, with 10 positions matching TRBD2. From germline, CDR1 is SGDLS and CDR2 YYNGEE. CDR3 length equals 17 residues. The V gene end was trimmed by 0 bases and the J gene end by 0 bases; junction bases not matched to a gene: 6. The chain's CDR3 is CASSVGASGGSSYEQYF. The CDR3, as DNA: TGTGCCAGCAGCGTAGGGGCTAGCGGGGGAAGCTCCTACGAGCAGTACTTC. Together with reference TRBV9 and TRBJ2-7, the CDR3 gives the full variable domain: DSGVTQTPKHLITATGQRVTLRCSPRSGDLSVYWYQQSLDQGLQFLIQYYNGEERAKGNILERFSAQQFPDLHSELNLSSLELGDSALYFCASSVGASGGSSYEQYFGPGTRLTVT.

V is TRBV5-1 and J is TRBJ2-3; D ambiguous. The CDR3 length is 15 residues. Between the trimmed V and J ends, which lost 0 bases and 2 bases, there was a span of 10 bases. The germline V gene encodes CDR1 SGHRS and CDR2 YFSETQ. CDR3 amino acids: CASSLGLSDTDTQYF. The CDR3 DNA reads as TGCGCCAGCAGCTTGGGACTTTCCGACACAGATACGCAGTATTTT. Looking up the rest from reference TRBV5-1 and TRBJ2-3 gives the full variable domain: KAGVTQTPRYLIKTRGQQVTLSCSPISGHRSVSWYQQTPGQGLQFLFEYFSETQRNKGNFPGRFSGRQFSNSRSEMNVSTLELGDSALYLCASSLGLSDTDTQYFGPGTRLTVL.

This chain connects TRBV7-2 to TRBJ1-5; D remains unclear. The CDR3 covers 15 residues. The ends were cut back, 5 bases at V and 0 bases at J, with 11 bases in the middle. CDR1 SGHTA and CDR2 FQGNSA come from the germline V gene. CDR3 protein: CASSGREISNQPQHF. The CDR3 bases are TGTGCCAGCAGCGGCAGAGAAATTAGCAATCAGCCCCAGCATTTT.

The CDR3 here is CASREVSLGQGHGYTF. The CDR3 DNA follows: TGTGCCAGCAGGGAGGTATCTCTCGGACAGGGGCATGGCTACACCTTC. The V call is TRBV2, the J call TRBJ1-2; 9 bases match TRBD1. The trim removed 6 bases at V and 6 bases at J, leaving 14 bases unmatched. Per germline, CDR1 SNHLY and CDR2 FYNNEI. The CDR3 sequence is 16 residues long.

This clone was observed a single time. The CDR3 bases are TGTGCCAGCAGCTCGGGACAGCTGAACACTGAAGCTTTCTTT. Its translation: CASSSGQLNTEAFF. The chain employs TRBV11-1 and TRBJ1-1, with 7 bases aligning to TRBD1. The length of the CDR3 is 14 residues. Germline V gene lookup returns CDR1 SGHAT and CDR2 FQDESV (reference sequence). V dropped 4 bases and J dropped 0; count of bases not matched to a gene: 2.

The rearrangement links TRBV6-6 to TRBJ2-2, with 8 bases that match TRBD1. Germline CDR1 reads MNHNY; CDR2 reads SVGAGI (reference sequence). V was pared by 2 bases and J by 4 bases, with 3 bases of the junction left unmatched. The CDR3 length is 15 residues. DNA for the CDR3: TGTGCCAGCAGTTACCAGGGGGCGGGCACCGGGGAGCTGTTTTTT. Residues: CASSYQGAGTGELFF.

The chain is built from TRBV2 and TRBJ2-3, with D maybe TRBD1 (6 bases). This CDR3 contains 16 residues. V was pared by 3 bases and J by 2 bases, with 15 bases between. Germline V gene data show CDR1 as SNHLY and CDR2 as FYNNEI. CDR3 in DNA: TGTGCCAGCAGTGATTATACAGGGCTTTCCACAGATACGCAGTATTTT. Translating gives CASSDYTGLSTDTQYF.

The chain recombines TRBV5-8 with TRBJ1-1, with 8 positions matching TRBD1. CDR3 length: 14 residues. Germline-derived CDR1 and CDR2 are SGHTS and YDEGEE. Trimming took 1 base from V and 5 from J; bases not matched to a gene: 4. The CDR3 loop reads CASSLQTGVTEAFF. The CDR3 region has the DNA TGTGCCAGCAGCTTGCAGACAGGGGTTACTGAAGCTTTCTTT. Full variable domain (remainder filled in from reference TRBV5-8 and TRBJ1-1): EAGVTQSPTHLIKTRGQQATLRCSPISGHTSVYWYQQALGLGLQFLLWYDEGEERNRGNFPPRFSGRQFPNYSSELNVNALELEDSALYLCASSLQTGVTEAFFGQGTRLTVV.

This chain joins TRBV1 and TRBJ2-4; the table's D call, TRBD2, was not checked against the DNA. TRBV1 is assigned pseudogene status. This CDR3 has 13 amino acids. The CDR3 DNA follows: TGCACCAGCAGCCGATGGAGGAAAAACATTCAGTACTTC. It yields the protein CTSSRWRKNIQYF.